A single sample is the source of the 2 T cell receptor beta chains below, sequenced in a study of blood T cell repertoires in COVID-19. Generated by immunoSEQ multiplex PCR, the TCRdb table keeps only in-frame clones and is missing some. The sample has 120,000 or so clones; around four fifths are singletons. Sequenced material: peripheral blood. The receptors stem from a man aged 55-75 years with acute or convalescent COVID-19.

The chain is built from TRBV5-1 and TRBJ2-3, with 15 bases aligning to TRBD2. CDR3 length equals 18 residues. Trimming at V came to 0 bases and at J to 3 bases, leaving 5 bases not matched to a gene. CDR1 and CDR2 (germline): SGHRS, YFSETQ. CDR3 residues: CASSLERGLAGGTDTQYF. In DNA form, the CDR3 reads TGCGCCAGCAGCTTGGAAAGAGGACTAGCGGGGGGGACAGATACGCAGTATTTT.

This chain's CDR3 is CASSLTSGGANEQFF. The CDR3 DNA reads TGTGCCAGCTCCCTGACTAGCGGGGGGGCCAATGAGCAGTTCTTC. The rearrangement links TRBV18 to TRBJ2-1; 14 nucleotides align to TRBD2. This CDR3 is 15 amino acids long. J was trimmed by 6 bases and V by 6 bases; bases with no gene match: 4. CDR1 is KGHSH, CDR2 LQKENI, per germline. Drawing the rest from reference TRBV18 and TRBJ2-1, the complete variable domain is NAGVMQNPRHLVRRRGQEARLRCSPMKGHSHVYWYRQLPEEGLKFMVYLQKENIIDESGMPKERFSAEFPKEGPSILRIQQVVRGDSAAYFCASSLTSGGANEQFFGPGTRLTVL.